A selection of T cell receptor beta chains follows, all from one sample in a study of blood T cell repertoires in COVID-19. Sequencing was performed with immunoSEQ multiplex PCR; in TCRdb, only in-frame clones are kept and a portion is missing. The table shows 310,000 or so clones, with about 85% occurring only once. Sequencing input: PBMCs or T cells enriched from blood (not recorded which). All receptors derive from a woman in her twenties or thirties who had recovered from COVID-19. CDR3s include the opening cysteine and the closing phenylalanine or tryptophan. D genes are given only for firm matches. Only some rows state a clone size, as once, few, many or a class for expanded clones.

CDR3nt	CDR3aa	abundance	d_gene	v_gene	j_gene
TGTGCCAGCAGCGCGGACTTGAGCTCCTACGAGCAGTACTTC	CASSADLSSYEQYF	.	.	TRBV5-6	TRBJ2-7
TGTGCCAGCAGCCTAGGGGGCCCCGGCACTGAAGCTTTCTTT	CASSLGGPGTEAFF	.	TRBD1	TRBV7-3	TRBJ1-1
TGTGCCAGCAGCTCCGGGACAGCAAACAATGAGCAGTTCTTC	CASSSGTANNEQFF	.	TRBD1	TRBV5-6	TRBJ2-1
TGTGCCTGGAGTGTAGACGGGGGGCGCGAGGAAAAACTGTTTTTT	CAWSVDGGREEKLFF	once	.	TRBV30	TRBJ1-4
TGTGCCAGCAGCTTAGCAGACAGGGGGAGGGAGACCCAGTACTTC	CASSLADRGRETQYF	.	TRBD1	TRBV7-9	TRBJ2-5
TGTGCCAGCAGCTTAGGACAGGGGGGAGGCTACACCTTC	CASSLGQGGGYTF	.	TRBD1	TRBV7-3	TRBJ1-2
TGCGCCAGCAGCTTAGGGACAGGGAACACTGAAGCTTTCTTT	CASSLGTGNTEAFF	.	TRBD1	TRBV5-1	TRBJ1-1
TGTGCCAGCAGCTTTGCGCCGGGACAGGGGGGAGAAAAACTGTTTTTT	CASSFAPGQGGEKLFF	once	TRBD1	TRBV25-1	TRBJ1-4
TGTGCCAGCAGCGCCTTCAGGGGGCCCGATTCACCCCTCCACTTT	CASSAFRGPDSPLHF	.	TRBD1	TRBV9	TRBJ1-6
TGTGCCAGTAGTATAGGGGGACAGAGGACTAACTATGGCTACACCTTC	CASSIGGQRTNYGYTF	.	TRBD1	TRBV19	TRBJ1-2
TGTGCCAGCAGCGCCAGGGATGGCCGTCCTGGAAACACCATATATTTT	CASSARDGRPGNTIYF	once	.	TRBV7-9	TRBJ1-3
TGTGCCAGCAGCTTGTCGCCAGGGGAAACTGAAGCTTTCTTT	CASSLSPGETEAFF	.	.	TRBV5-5	TRBJ1-1
TGTGCCAGCAGCTTAGGTGTGAGGGACAGGGGGACTGAAGCTTTCTTT	CASSLGVRDRGTEAFF	.	TRBD1	TRBV11-1	TRBJ1-1
TGTGCCAGCACTGAGACAGGAATGAACACTGAAGCTTTCTTT	CASTETGMNTEAFF	.	.	TRBV25-1	TRBJ1-1
TGTGCCAGCAGTTTAAGGAGCTATAATTCACCCCTCCACTTT	CASSLRSYNSPLHF	.	.	TRBV27	TRBJ1-6
TGTGCCAGCAGCTTGGTGGGCGGGGGGGCCAATGAGCAGTTCTTC	CASSLVGGGANEQFF	.	TRBD2	TRBV7-6	TRBJ2-1
TGTGCCAGCAGTTACACAGGGGGCAATACTGAAGCTTTCTTT	CASSYTGGNTEAFF	.	TRBD1	TRBV6-5	TRBJ1-1
TGTGCCAGCAGCACGGGGACAGGGCGTGGGGCCAACGTCCTGACTTTC	CASSTGTGRGANVLTF	.	TRBD1	TRBV7-2	TRBJ2-6
TGTGCCAGCAGAGCCGGGACAGGGATCCCCCTCCACTTT	CASRAGTGIPLHF	.	TRBD1	TRBV2	TRBJ1-6
TGTGCCAGCAGCCCCGGACAGGGACCGTACTATGGCTACACCTTC	CASSPGQGPYYGYTF	.	TRBD1	TRBV7-3	TRBJ1-2
TGTGCCAGTAGTCTCTCCGGGACAGGGATAAGAAACACCATATATTTT	CASSLSGTGIRNTIYF	once	TRBD1	TRBV19	TRBJ1-3
TGTGCCAGCAGCTTAGGAAGCGGCCCGAACACTGAAGCTTTCTTT	CASSLGSGPNTEAFF	.	.	TRBV11-2	TRBJ1-1
TGCGCCAGCAGCTTGGAAAGAGGTAACGAGCAGTACTTC	CASSLERGNEQYF	.	.	TRBV5-1	TRBJ2-7
TGTGCCAGTAGTATCCGGAGTCCAGGGGGTACCCACGAGCAGTACTTC	CASSIRSPGGTHEQYF	.	TRBD1	TRBV19	TRBJ2-7
TGTGCCAGCAGTTTAGGGAGGGGCGGTGGCTACACCTTC	CASSLGRGGGYTF	once	.	TRBV12-3/TRBV12-4	TRBJ1-2
TGTGCCAGCAGCTTTCCTAGCGGGGGCCACAAAGACCAAGAGACCCAGTACTTC	CASSFPSGGHKDQETQYF	.	TRBD2	TRBV7-9	TRBJ2-5
TGTGCCAGCAGCCCCCGGGGGGGGGACCTCACAGATACGCAGTATTTT	CASSPRGGDLTDTQYF	.	TRBD2	TRBV7-9	TRBJ2-3
TGTGCCAGTAGTATAGGTCACAGGGGAGAGACTGAAGCTTTCTTT	CASSIGHRGETEAFF	.	TRBD1	TRBV19	TRBJ1-1
TGTGCCAGCAGCACACAGGTTAACACTGAAGCTTTCTTT	CASSTQVNTEAFF	.	.	TRBV7-3	TRBJ1-1
TGTGCTAGTGCCACAATCAATCAGCCCCAGCATTTT	CASATINQPQHF	.	.	TRBV12-5	TRBJ1-5
TGTGCCAGCAGCCATCCGGCCCCCAGGGGCAATGAGCAGTTCTTC	CASSHPAPRGNEQFF	.	.	TRBV7-2	TRBJ2-1
TGTGCCAGCAGCCAAAATTCGGGATCGGGGGAAAAACTGTTTTTT	CASSQNSGSGEKLFF	.	.	TRBV14	TRBJ1-4
TGTGCCAGCAGTGAAGGAGGACAAAATCAGCCCCAGCATTTT	CASSEGGQNQPQHF	.	.	TRBV2	TRBJ1-5
TGTGCCAGCATGGGACAGGGCGGGGGGAACACTGAAGCTTTCTTT	CASMGQGGGNTEAFF	.	TRBD1	TRBV2	TRBJ1-1
TGTGCCAGTAGTATAGGCGGTGGGACAGGAGACTACGAGCAGTACTTC	CASSIGGGTGDYEQYF	.	TRBD1	TRBV19	TRBJ2-7
TGTGCCATCAGGGGGCTAAGTGAAGCTTTCTTT	CAIRGLSEAFF	.	TRBD1	TRBV12-3/TRBV12-4	TRBJ1-1
TGCGCCAGCGGGACTAGCGGGGGGGCATATACGCAGTATTTT	CASGTSGGAYTQYF	.	TRBD2	TRBV10-2	TRBJ2-3
TGTGCCAGCAGATCAGAGGGGGGGCCGAACACTGAAGCTTTCTTT	CASRSEGGPNTEAFF	.	.	TRBV2	TRBJ1-1